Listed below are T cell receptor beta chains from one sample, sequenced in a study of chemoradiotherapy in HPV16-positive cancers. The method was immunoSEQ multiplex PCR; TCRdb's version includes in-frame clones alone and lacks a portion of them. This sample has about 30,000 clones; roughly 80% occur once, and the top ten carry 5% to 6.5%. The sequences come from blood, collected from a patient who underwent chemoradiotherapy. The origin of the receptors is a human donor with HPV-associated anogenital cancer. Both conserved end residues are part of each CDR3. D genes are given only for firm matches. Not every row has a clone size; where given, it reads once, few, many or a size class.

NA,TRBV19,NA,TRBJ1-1,CASSIAQRNTEAFF,TGTGCCAGTAGTATAGCACAGAGGAACACTGAAGCTTTCTTT
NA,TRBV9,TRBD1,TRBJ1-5,CASSRGGVDQPQHF,TGTGCCAGCAGCAGAGGGGGCGTGGATCAGCCCCAGCATTTT
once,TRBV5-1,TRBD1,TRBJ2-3,CASSGGTGNFDTQYF,TGCGCCAGCAGCGGAGGGACAGGGAATTTTGATACGCAGTATTTT
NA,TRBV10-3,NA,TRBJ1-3,CAIRLGGSGNTIYF,TGTGCCATCAGGCTAGGGGGATCTGGAAACACCATATATTTT
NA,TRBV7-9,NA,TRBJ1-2,CASSLASTELNYGYTF,TGTGCCAGCAGCTTAGCGTCGACAGAACTAAACTATGGCTACACCTTC
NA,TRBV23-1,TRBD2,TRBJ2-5,CASIEGGRGALETQYF,TGCGCCAGCATCGAAGGCGGGCGGGGGGCCCTAGAGACCCAGTACTTC
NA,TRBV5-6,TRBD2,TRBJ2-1,CASSLEGGAGGPRNEQFF,TGTGCCAGCAGCTTGGAGGGTGGAGCGGGGGGGCCTAGGAATGAGCAGTTCTTC
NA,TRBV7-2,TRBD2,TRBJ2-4,CASSPTSGAKNIQYF,TGTGCCAGCAGCCCGACTAGCGGGGCTAAAAACATTCAGTACTTC
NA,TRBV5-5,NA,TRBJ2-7,CASSFGEGAHEQYF,TGTGCCAGCAGCTTTGGTGAGGGTGCCCACGAGCAGTACTTC
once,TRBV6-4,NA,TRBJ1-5,CASSLESGHQPQHF,TGTGCCAGCAGCCTCGAGTCGGGACATCAGCCCCAGCATTTT
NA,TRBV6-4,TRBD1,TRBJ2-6,CASSEQGAGANVLTF,TGTGCCAGCAGTGAACAGGGGGCTGGGGCCAACGTCCTGACTTTC
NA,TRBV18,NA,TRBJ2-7,CASSSGATGYEQYF,TGTGCCAGCTCCTCCGGGGCGACAGGCTACGAGCAGTACTTC
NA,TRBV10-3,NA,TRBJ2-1,CAISPDGEQFF,TGTGCCATCAGCCCCGACGGGGAGCAGTTCTTC
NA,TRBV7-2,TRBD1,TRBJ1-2,CASSLRQGQTGYTF,TGTGCCAGCAGCCTGAGACAGGGGCAGACTGGCTACACCTTC
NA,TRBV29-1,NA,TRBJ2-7,CSVEVSYEQYF,TGCAGCGTTGAGGTCAGTTACGAGCAGTACTTC
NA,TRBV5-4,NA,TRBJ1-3,CASSLGGDSGNTIYF,TGTGCCAGCAGCTTGGGTGGGGACTCTGGAAACACCATATATTTT
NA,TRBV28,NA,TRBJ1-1,CASSNQGLWDTEAFF,TGTGCCAGCAGCAATCAGGGCTTATGGGATACTGAAGCTTTCTTT
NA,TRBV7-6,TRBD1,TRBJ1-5,CASSPGTGGDQPQHF,TGTGCCAGCAGCCCTGGGACAGGGGGCGATCAGCCCCAGCATTTT
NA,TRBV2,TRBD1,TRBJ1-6,CASTEYGTGGLSSYNSPLHF,TGTGCCAGCACTGAGTACGGGACAGGGGGCTTAAGCTCCTATAATTCACCCCTCCACTTT
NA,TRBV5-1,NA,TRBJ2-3,CASKDSGAPTDTQYF,TGCGCCAGCAAGGATAGCGGTGCCCCAACAGATACGCAGTATTTT
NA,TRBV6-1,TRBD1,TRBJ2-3,CASSVGDRGTDTQYF,TGTGCCAGCAGTGTAGGGGACAGGGGCACAGATACGCAGTATTTT
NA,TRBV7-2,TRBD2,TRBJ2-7,CASSFVLAGTYEQYF,TGTGCCAGCAGCTTTGTACTAGCGGGGACCTACGAGCAGTACTTC
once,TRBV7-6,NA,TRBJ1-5,CASSQEWGLGNQPQHF,TGTGCCAGCAGCCAAGAGTGGGGTTTGGGCAATCAGCCCCAGCATTTT
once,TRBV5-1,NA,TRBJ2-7,CASSTDGTRYDEQYF,TGCGCCAGCAGCACGGACGGGACTCGCTACGACGAGCAGTACTTC
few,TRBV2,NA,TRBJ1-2,CASSRSAGAYGYTF,TGTGCCAGCAGTCGCTCGGCAGGGGCTTATGGCTACACCTTC
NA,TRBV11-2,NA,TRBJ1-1,CASSLAKNTEAFF,TGTGCCAGCAGCTTAGCGAAGAACACTGAAGCTTTCTTT
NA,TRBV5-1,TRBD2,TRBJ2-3,CASSLGGGGTDTQYF,TGCGCCAGCAGCTTGGGTGGGGGGGGCACAGATACGCAGTATTTT
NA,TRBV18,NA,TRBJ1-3,CASSPKIGDSSGNTIYF,TGTGCCAGCTCACCGAAAATAGGTGACAGCTCTGGAAACACCATATATTTT
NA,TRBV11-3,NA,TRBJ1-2,CASSLAGDGYTF,TGTGCCAGCAGCTTAGCTGGAGATGGCTACACCTTC
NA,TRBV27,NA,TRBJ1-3,CASRGGGLSSGNTIYF,TGTGCCAGCAGAGGGGGGGGACTGAGCTCTGGAAACACCATATATTTT
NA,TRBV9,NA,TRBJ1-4,CASSAGTGRTNEKLFF,TGTGCCAGCAGCGCCGGGACGGGGAGGACGAATGAAAAACTGTTTTTT
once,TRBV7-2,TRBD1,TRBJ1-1,CASTSTGGRTEAFF,TGTGCCAGCACCTCAACAGGGGGCCGGACTGAAGCTTTCTTT
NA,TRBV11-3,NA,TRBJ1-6,CASSFSSSNSPLHF,TGTGCCAGCAGCTTTTCCTCCAGTAATTCACCCCTCCACTTT
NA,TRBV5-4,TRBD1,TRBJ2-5,CASSWPGQEETQYF,TGTGCCAGCAGCTGGCCGGGACAGGAAGAGACCCAGTACTTC
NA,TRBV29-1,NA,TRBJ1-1,CSVAGRMVNTEAFF,TGCAGCGTTGCAGGGAGGATGGTGAACACTGAAGCTTTCTTT
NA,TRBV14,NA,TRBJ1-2,CASSQAAYGYTF,TGTGCCAGCAGCCAAGCCGCCTATGGCTACACCTTC
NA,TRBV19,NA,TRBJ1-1,CASIQTAPLNTEAFF,TGTGCCAGTATACAGACGGCCCCTCTGAACACTGAAGCTTTCTTT
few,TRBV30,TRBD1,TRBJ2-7,CAWGGTGSYYEQYF,TGTGCCTGGGGGGGGACAGGGAGCTACTACGAGCAGTACTTC
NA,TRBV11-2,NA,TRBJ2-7,CASSLETRDHEQYF,TGTGCCAGCAGCTTAGAGACCCGGGACCACGAGCAGTACTTC
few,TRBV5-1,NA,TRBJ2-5,CASSLGQLSQETQYF,TGCGCCAGCAGCTTGGGACAGCTTTCCCAAGAGACCCAGTACTTC
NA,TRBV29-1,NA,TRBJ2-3,CSVVGTGTSTDTQYF,TGCAGCGTTGTTGGTACGGGAACTAGCACAGATACGCAGTATTTT
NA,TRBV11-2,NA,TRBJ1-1,CASSLAGITEAFF,TGTGCCAGCAGCTTAGCAGGGATCACTGAAGCTTTCTTT
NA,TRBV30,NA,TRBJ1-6,CAWRDKYNSPLHF,TGTGCCTGGAGGGACAAATATAATTCACCCCTCCACTTT
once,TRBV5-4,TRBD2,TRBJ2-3,CASSLSAGGNTDTQYF,TGTGCCAGCAGCTTGTCAGCGGGGGGAAACACAGATACGCAGTATTTT
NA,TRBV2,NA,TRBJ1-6,CASMGGVSNSPLHF,TGTGCCAGCATGGGGGGGGTTTCTAATTCACCCCTCCACTTT
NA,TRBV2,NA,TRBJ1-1,CASSVALNRDTEAFF,TGTGCCAGCAGTGTGGCGTTGAACAGGGACACTGAAGCTTTCTTT
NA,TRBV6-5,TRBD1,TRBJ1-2,CASRETGTEAGGYTF,TGTGCCAGCAGAGAAACCGGGACAGAGGCAGGAGGCTACACCTTC
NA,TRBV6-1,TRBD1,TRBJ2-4,CASSEGGTGNANIQYF,TGTGCCAGCAGTGAAGGGGGGACAGGGAATGCAAACATTCAGTACTTC
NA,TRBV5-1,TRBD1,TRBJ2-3,CASSLEGAGTDTQYF,TGCGCCAGCAGCTTGGAGGGGGCAGGGACAGATACGCAGTATTTT
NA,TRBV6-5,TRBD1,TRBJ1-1,CASSETGEGTEAFF,TGTGCCAGCAGTGAGACAGGGGAAGGGACTGAAGCTTTCTTT
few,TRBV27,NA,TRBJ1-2,CASSLRGVGRQANYGYTF,TGTGCCAGCAGTCTACGGGGGGTAGGTAGGCAAGCTAACTATGGCTACACCTTC
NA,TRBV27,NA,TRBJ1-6,CASSSRPGAPLHF,TGTGCCAGCAGTTCCCGCCCCGGAGCACCCCTCCACTTT
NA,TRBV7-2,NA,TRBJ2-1,CATSRYNEQFF,TGTGCCACCAGCAGGTACAATGAGCAGTTCTTC
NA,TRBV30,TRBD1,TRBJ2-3,CAWDRGTDTQYF,TGTGCCTGGGACAGGGGAACAGATACGCAGTATTTT
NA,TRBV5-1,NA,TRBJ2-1,CASSLLSGLDHNEQFF,TGCGCCAGCAGCTTGCTATCGGGACTTGATCACAATGAGCAGTTCTTC
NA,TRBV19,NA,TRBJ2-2,CASSILRSDYELFF,TGTGCCAGTAGTATCCTCCGGTCGGACTACGAGCTGTTTTTT
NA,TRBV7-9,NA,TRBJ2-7,CASSGERGSYEQYF,TGTGCCAGCAGCGGGGAAAGAGGATCCTACGAGCAGTACTTC
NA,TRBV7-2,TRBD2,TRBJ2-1,CASSIKAGHYNEQFF,TGTGCCAGCAGCATAAAAGCGGGGCACTACAATGAGCAGTTCTTC